This is a list of T cell receptor beta chains from one sample in a study of blood T cell repertoires in COVID-19. Some clones are missing from TCRdb's copy, which holds only in-frame ones; the method was immunoSEQ multiplex PCR. The sample records fewer than 350,000 clones, more than 75% being singletons. Sequenced input: peripheral blood. The receptors come from a woman aged 25-40 years who had recovered from COVID-19. Both conserved end residues are part of each CDR3. The D gene is left open where the match is weak. Rows give clone size only sometimes, using once, few, many, or a class for an expanded clone.

abundance | j_gene | len | v_gene | d_gene | CDR3aa | CDR3nt
few | TRBJ1-1 | 14 | TRBV6-2/TRBV6-3 | TRBD1 | CASSSGQGGPEAFF | TGTGCCAGCAGTTCGGGACAGGGGGGTCCTGAAGCTTTCTTT
. | TRBJ2-2 | 15 | TRBV4-2 | TRBD2 | CASSQLLAGTGELFF | TGTGCCAGCAGCCAATTGCTAGCGGGAACTGGGGAGCTGTTTTTT
. | TRBJ1-1 | 15 | TRBV4-1 | TRBD1 | CASSQGGQGHTEAFF | TGCGCCAGCAGCCAGGGGGGACAGGGTCACACTGAAGCTTTCTTT
. | TRBJ2-1 | 12 | TRBV5-8 | . | CASSPQVNEQFF | TGTGCCAGCAGCCCCCAGGTCAATGAGCAGTTCTTC
. | TRBJ2-7 | 16 | TRBV7-8 | TRBD2 | CASSLRSSGVLWEQYF | TGTGCCAGCAGCTTAAGGTCCAGCGGGGTTTTATGGGAGCAGTACTTC
. | TRBJ2-3 | 15 | TRBV5-6 | TRBD2 | CASSLGLAGVDTQYF | TGTGCCAGCAGCTTGGGATTAGCGGGAGTAGATACGCAGTATTTT
. | TRBJ2-1 | 13 | TRBV5-1 | TRBD2 | CASSWDGRAEQFF | TGCGCCAGCAGCTGGGACGGGAGGGCTGAGCAGTTCTTC
. | TRBJ2-1 | 16 | TRBV24-1 | TRBD1 | CATSDFPGQGINEQFF | TGTGCCACCAGTGATTTTCCCGGACAGGGTATTAATGAGCAGTTCTTC
. | TRBJ2-7 | 11 | TRBV20-1 | . | CSAFQGYEQYF | TGCAGTGCTTTTCAGGGTTACGAGCAGTACTTC
. | TRBJ1-5 | 15 | TRBV10-3 | . | CASSRTVQSNQPQHF | TGTGCCAGCTCTCGGACAGTTCAAAGCAATCAGCCCCAGCATTTT
. | TRBJ2-5 | 13 | TRBV2 | . | CASTGGLAETQYF | TGTGCCAGCACGGGCGGGCTAGCGGAGACCCAGTACTTC
few | TRBJ1-5 | 13 | TRBV10-3 | . | CAITGYPNQPQHF | TGTGCCATCACCGGGTACCCAAATCAGCCCCAGCATTTT
. | TRBJ1-1 | 14 | TRBV10-3 | . | CAISDRGLNTEAFF | TGTGCCATCAGTGACAGAGGATTGAACACTGAAGCTTTCTTT
once | TRBJ1-1 | 14 | TRBV28 | . | CASSLGGLNTEAFF | TGTGCCAGCAGTTTAGGCGGATTGAACACTGAAGCTTTCTTT
. | TRBJ1-6 | 14 | TRBV21-1 | . | CASSNGTGSSPLHF | TGTGCCAGCAGCAATGGGACCGGGAGCTCACCCCTCCACTTT
once | TRBJ1-1 | 13 | TRBV7-9 | . | CASSPGNPTEAFF | TGTGCCAGCAGCCCCGGGAACCCGACTGAAGCTTTCTTT
. | TRBJ2-2 | 15 | TRBV10-2 | . | CASRRGSDGTGELFF | TGCGCCAGCAGGCGAGGAAGCGATGGCACCGGGGAGCTGTTTTTT
. | TRBJ1-1 | 12 | TRBV6-5 | . | CASDYWRTEAFF | TGTGCCAGCGATTACTGGCGGACTGAAGCTTTCTTT
. | TRBJ2-7 | 17 | TRBV7-8 | TRBD1 | CASSPRVTGANSYEQYF | TGTGCCAGCAGCCCGCGCGTCACAGGGGCTAACTCCTACGAGCAGTACTTC
. | TRBJ2-2 | 12 | TRBV28 | TRBD1 | CASRQGVGELFF | TGTGCCAGCAGACAGGGGGTTGGTGAGCTGTTTTTT
once | TRBJ1-4 | 15 | TRBV30 | . | CAWTGQIATNEKLFF | TGTGCCTGGACCGGACAGATTGCAACTAATGAGAAACTGTTTTTT
. | TRBJ1-2 | 12 | TRBV19 | . | CASTDNNYGYTF | TGTGCCAGTACAGATAATAACTATGGCTACACCTTC
. | TRBJ2-2 | 15 | TRBV7-2 | TRBD1 | CASSLQGANTGELFF | TGTGCCAGCAGCTTACAGGGGGCGAACACCGGGGAGCTGTTTTTT